This entry lists 22 T cell receptor beta chains sequenced from one sample in a study of T cells in Graves' hyperthyroidism and ophthalmopathy (dated by TCRdb to about 2019). The library was produced with multiplex PCR. The sequencing machine was an Illumina HiSeq 2000. Amplification of TCR beta CDR3 regions was carried out from RNA transcripts. The first round of RT-PCR for the TCR CDR3 was performed with the HTBI primer set and the Qiagen OneStep RT-PCR kit. TCRdb's own reprocessing of the public reads used fastp at Q25 and MiXCR and kept productive beta chains. For every CDR3 protein sequence, its rows merge into one entry that carries the most common genes and DNA. The table for this sample lists some 200,000 distinct CDR3 sequences; 17% of them were counted only once. 50% of the sample belongs to the ten largest clones. Material: blood. All receptors derive from a man aged 50 to 59 with Graves' hyperthyroidism.

This rearrangement joins TRBV10-3 to TRBJ1-2, with a possible D match to TRBD1 (5 bases). This CDR3 spans 13 amino acids. CDR1 ENHRY and CDR2 SYGVKD come from the germline V gene. With 7 bases removed from V and 3 bases from J, the gap between germline ends came to 12 bases. CDR3 loop: CAINSGLDYGYTF. The CDR3 region has the DNA TGTGCCATCAATTCAGGGCTCGACTATGGCTACACCTTC.

The genes are TRBV7-2 and TRBJ2-3; D unresolved. Germline CDR1 SGHTA, CDR2 FQGNSA. The CDR3 extends over 14 amino acids. Trimming removed 1 base from V and 3 bases from J, with 8 bases in between. This CDR3 reads CASSLEYSTDTQYF. Written as DNA, the CDR3 is TGTGCCAGCAGCTTAGAGTACTCTACAGATACGCAGTATTTT.

This clonotype has ten or more counts. V and J are TRBV3-1 and TRBJ1-1; D is unclear. This CDR3 comprises 11 residues. The V gene lost 7 bases and the J gene lost 7 bases, with 10 bases spanning the gap. CDR1 is LGHDT, CDR2 YNNKEL, per germline (reference sequence). The CDR3 reads CASKLAGEAFF. For the CDR3, the DNA is TGTGCCAGCAAATTGGCGGGTGAAGCTTTCTTT.

This sequence joins TRBV10-3 and TRBJ1-2; 7 nucleotides align to TRBD1. Germline trimming cut 7 bases from V and 6 bases from J; bases unmatched to any gene: 14. Germline V gene sequence: CDR1 ENHRY, CDR2 SYGVKD. The CDR3 is 15 amino acids. Written as DNA, the CDR3 is TGTGCCATCACCCCCGGCACCATCAGGGGGAATGGCTACACCTTC. The encoded protein is CAITPGTIRGNGYTF.

The chain recombines TRBV4-1 with TRBJ2-4, with 11 bases lining up with TRBD2. Germline-derived CDR1 and CDR2 are MGHRA and YSYEKL. The CDR3 spans 17 residues. The junction had 6 bases not matched to a gene; V was cut back by 3 bases and J by 2 bases. The CDR3 DNA reads TGCGCCAGCAGCCACCCACTAGCGGGAGTAACCAAAAACATTCAGTACTTC. This codes for CASSHPLAGVTKNIQYF.

This clonotype showed up many times. The V and J genes are TRBV6-6 and TRBJ2-1; D may be TRBD2 (6 bases). Trimming left V 0 bases short and J 9 bases short, with 9 bases between. Germline CDR1 is MNHNY and CDR2 is SVGAGI (reference sequence). The CDR3 contains 13 residues. The CDR3 DNA reads TGTGCCAGCAGTTACTCGGGGGGTGTTGAGCAGTTCTTC. It yields the protein CASSYSGGVEQFF.

The chain couples TRBV5-1 to TRBJ2-5; possibly TRBD2 for D (6 bases). Germline-derived CDR1 and CDR2 are SGHRS and YFSETQ. The ends were cut back, 6 bases at V and 5 bases at J, with 17 bases in the middle. The CDR3 length is 14 residues. CDR3 nucleotide sequence: TGCGCCAGCACCGGTAGCGGTGGGGCCGAGACCCAGTACTTC. It translates to CASTGSGGAETQYF.

This clonotype came up many times. The V gene is TRBV10-3, the J gene TRBJ2-7, with 8 bases identical to TRBD1. The germline CDR1 and CDR2 sequences are ENHRY and SYGVKD. This CDR3 is built from 13 residues. The V gene end was trimmed by 11 bases and the J gene end by 1 base; junction bases not matched to a gene: 7. As DNA, the CDR3 is TGTGCCGTCGGACAGGGAAGATCCTACGAGCAGTACTTC. As protein: CAVGQGRSYEQYF.

This clonotype was counted only a few times. This chain links TRBV18 with TRBJ2-7, with TRBD1 identical over 10 bases. This CDR3 is 14 amino acids long. The trim removed 0 bases at V and 5 bases at J, leaving 1 base unmatched. Germline values: CDR1 KGHSH, CDR2 LQKENI. In DNA form, the CDR3 reads TGTGCCAGCTCACCACCGACAGGGGGCAACGAGCAGTACTTC. Translating gives CASSPPTGGNEQYF. Drawing the rest from reference TRBV18 and TRBJ2-7, the complete variable domain is NAGVMQNPRHLVRRRGQEARLRCSPMKGHSHVYWYRQLPEEGLKFMVYLQKENIIDESGMPKERFSAEFPKEGPSILRIQQVVRGDSAAYFCASSPPTGGNEQYFGPGTRLTVT.

This clonotype has ten or more counts. This sequence joins TRBV12-3 or TRBV12-4 and TRBJ2-5; 14 bases align to TRBD2. The CDR3 contains 15 residues. V gave up 5 bases and J gave up 7 bases; unmatched junction bases: 6. The CDR3 bases are TGTGCCAGCAGTCCGGGACTAGCGGGAGTGGGGACCCAGTACTTC. Protein: CASSPGLAGVGTQYF.

This clonotype was seen ten or more times. This chain links TRBV20-1 with TRBJ2-1, with D unclear. CDR1 and CDR2 (germline): DFQATT, SNEGSKA (reference sequence). The CDR3 runs 14 residues. V lost 6 bases and J lost 1, with 13 bases in between. CDR3 sequence reads: CSATAARSYNEQFF. The DNA of the CDR3 is TGCAGTGCCACGGCGGCGAGATCCTACAATGAGCAGTTCTTC.

This clonotype has more than one count but fewer than ten. Here the CDR3 DNA reads TGTGCTAGTGGTTTGGGGGATTACAGGGGTCCAAACTATGGCTACACCTTC. Residues: CASGLGDYRGPNYGYTF. The chain combines TRBV12-5 with TRBJ1-2; TRBD1 matches at 7 bases. Germline V CDR1 and CDR2: LGHNT, FRNRAP. Losses at the gene ends were 1 base for V and 2 bases for J; bases not matched to a gene: 10. The CDR3 extends over 17 amino acids.

The chain employs TRBV6-1 and TRBJ2-7; D might be TRBD1 (6 bases). The length of the CDR3 is 14 residues. Germline V gene data show CDR1 as MNHNS and CDR2 as SASEGT. V gave up 6 bases and J gave up 3 bases, with 15 bases separating them. CDR3 amino acids: CASRPALQGYEQYF. The CDR3 DNA reads TGTGCCAGCAGGCCAGCCTTACAGGGCTACGAGCAGTACTTC.

This clonotype was picked up many times. The gene calls are TRBV7-9 and TRBJ2-7, with 10 bases aligning to TRBD1. The CDR3 extends over 15 amino acids. Looked up from germline, CDR1 is SEHNR and CDR2 is FQNEAQ (reference sequence). The ends lost 8 bases at V and 4 bases at J; junction bases unmatched: 11. CDR3 region: CASGDRRDRGYEQYF. The CDR3 DNA follows: TGTGCCAGCGGGGACAGAAGGGACAGGGGTTACGAGCAGTACTTC.

The chain recombines TRBV4-2 with TRBJ1-5, with D possibly being TRBD1 (6 bases). This CDR3 contains 16 residues. Trimming took off 3 bases at V and 4 bases at J, with 16 bases between the two ends. Germline V gene data show CDR1 as LGHNA and CDR2 as YNFKEQ. The CDR3 loop is CASSQRSGEGNQPQHF. The CDR3 DNA sequence: TGTGCCAGCAGCCAGAGATCAGGGGAAGGGAATCAGCCCCAGCATTTT.

This clonotype has a count of ten or more. V usage is TRBV7-8 and J usage is TRBJ2-7, with D hard to call. The CDR3 contains 14 residues. Germline V CDR1 and CDR2: SGHVS, FQNEAQ. Trimming took 2 bases from V and 4 from J, leaving 12 bases between them. CDR3 DNA: TGTGCCAGCAGCTTAAGCAGCTCAGCGTACGAGCAGTACTTC. Protein: CASSLSSSAYEQYF.

This clonotype was detected a few times. The rearrangement joins TRBV7-9 to TRBJ1-1, with TRBD1 matching 7 bases. This CDR3 has 14 amino acids. J lost 4 bases, V lost 2 bases, and 4 bases had no gene match. Germline CDR1 is SEHNR and CDR2 is FQNEAQ (reference sequence). The CDR3 spells CASSLRSGGTEAFF. CDR3 coding DNA: TGTGCCAGCAGCTTAAGGTCAGGGGGCACTGAAGCTTTCTTT. The complete variable domain, with remaining parts taken from reference TRBV7-9 and TRBJ1-1, reads DTGVSQNPRHKITKRGQNVTFRCDPISEHNRLYWYRQTLGQGPEFLTYFQNEAQLEKSRLLSDRFSAERPKGSFSTLEIQRTEQGDSAMYLCASSLRSGGTEAFFGQGTRLTVV.

Worth noting for this clonotype: Being one base from a much bigger clone, this may be a read error. This chain links TRBV12-5 with TRBJ2-5; possibly TRBD2 for D (6 bases). There are 18 residues in the CDR3. The V gene's germline CDR1 is LGHNT and CDR2 FRNRAP. V was cut by 6 bases and J by 1 base, with 24 bases left in between. The CDR3 sequence: CASGPARGGNVFQETQYF. As DNA, the CDR3 is TGTGCTAGTGGCCCCGCGAGGGGCGGGAACGTTTTCCAAGAGACCCAGTACTTC.

This clonotype was picked up a small number of times. The V call is TRBV6-4, the J call TRBJ1-1; 9 positions agree with TRBD1. V dropped 3 bases and J dropped 8; count of bases not matched to a gene: 4. The CDR3 runs to 13 residues. Germline V lookup: CDR1 MRHNA, CDR2 SNTAGT. CDR3: CASSDRGQGEAFF. For the CDR3, the DNA is TGTGCCAGCAGTGATAGGGGACAGGGAGAAGCTTTCTTT.

The chain joins TRBV13 to TRBJ2-7; TRBD1 matches at 9 bases. The V segment lost 5 bases and the J segment 3 bases; nucleotides outside the gene matches: 8. Per the germline V gene, CDR1 is PRHDT and CDR2 is FYEKMQ (reference sequence). This CDR3 is 15 amino acids long. The CDR3 sequence is CASSPRTGDHYEQYF. The CDR3 region has the DNA TGTGCCAGCAGCCCACGGACAGGGGACCACTACGAGCAGTACTTC.

In regard to this clonotype: This could be a read error, since a much larger clone is one nucleotide away. The rearrangement joins TRBV18 to TRBJ2-7; the match to TRBD1 covers 7 bases. The CDR3 covers 15 residues. Unmatched junction bases numbered 10, after V lost 3 bases and J lost 5 bases. The germline V gene has CDR1 KGHSH and CDR2 LQKENI. The CDR3 nucleotides read TGTGCCAGCTCACCTCGGGTACAGGGGCTCCACGAGCAGTACTTC. This sequence encodes CASSPRVQGLHEQYF.

A few counts support this clonotype. This chain joins TRBV20-1 and TRBJ1-5; 10 positions agree with TRBD1. V shed 5 bases, J shed 8 bases, and the junction held 9 bases outside the gene matches. The germline gives CDR1 DFQATT, CDR2 SNEGSKA (reference sequence). This CDR3 is 14 amino acids long. CDR3 residues: CSAFRQGAKEPQHF. The CDR3, as DNA: TGCAGTGCTTTTCGACAGGGGGCTAAGGAGCCCCAGCATTTT.